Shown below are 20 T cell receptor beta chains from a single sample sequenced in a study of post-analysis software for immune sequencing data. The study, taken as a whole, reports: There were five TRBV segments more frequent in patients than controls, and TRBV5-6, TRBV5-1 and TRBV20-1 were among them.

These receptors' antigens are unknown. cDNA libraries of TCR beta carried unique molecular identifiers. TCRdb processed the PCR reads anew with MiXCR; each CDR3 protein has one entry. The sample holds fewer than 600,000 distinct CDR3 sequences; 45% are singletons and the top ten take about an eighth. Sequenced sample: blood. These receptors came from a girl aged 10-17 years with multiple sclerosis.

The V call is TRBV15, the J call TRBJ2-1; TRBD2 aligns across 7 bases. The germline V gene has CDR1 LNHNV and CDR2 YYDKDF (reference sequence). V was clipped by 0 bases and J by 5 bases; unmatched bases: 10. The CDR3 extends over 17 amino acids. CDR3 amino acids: CATSRDQTWGRDNEQFF. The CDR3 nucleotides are TGTGCCACCAGCAGAGATCAAACTTGGGGGAGGGACAATGAGCAGTTCTTC.

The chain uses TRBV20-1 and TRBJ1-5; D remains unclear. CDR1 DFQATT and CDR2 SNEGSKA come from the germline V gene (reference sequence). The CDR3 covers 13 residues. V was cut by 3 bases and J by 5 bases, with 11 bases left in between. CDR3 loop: CSARKGIDQPQHF. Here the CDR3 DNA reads TGCAGTGCTAGGAAGGGTATCGATCAGCCCCAGCATTTT.

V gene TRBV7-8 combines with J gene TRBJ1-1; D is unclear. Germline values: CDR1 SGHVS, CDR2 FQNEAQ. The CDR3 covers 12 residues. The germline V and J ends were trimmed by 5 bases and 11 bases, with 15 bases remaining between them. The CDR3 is CASSLLRAPAFF. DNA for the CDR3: TGTGCCAGCAGCCTCCTACGGGCTCCTGCTTTCTTT.

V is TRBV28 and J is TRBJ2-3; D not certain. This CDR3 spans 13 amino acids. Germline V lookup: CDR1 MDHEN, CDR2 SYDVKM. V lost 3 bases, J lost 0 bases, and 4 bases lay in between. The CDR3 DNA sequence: TGTGCCAGCAGTTTTTGGAGCACAGATACGCAGTATTTT. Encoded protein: CASSFWSTDTQYF.

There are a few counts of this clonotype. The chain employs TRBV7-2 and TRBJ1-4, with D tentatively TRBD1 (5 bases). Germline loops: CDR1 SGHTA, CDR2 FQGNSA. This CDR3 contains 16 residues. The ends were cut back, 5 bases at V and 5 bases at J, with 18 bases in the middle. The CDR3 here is CASSIYETDPNEKLFF. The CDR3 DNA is TGTGCCAGCAGCATATACGAGACAGATCCCAATGAAAAACTGTTTTTT.

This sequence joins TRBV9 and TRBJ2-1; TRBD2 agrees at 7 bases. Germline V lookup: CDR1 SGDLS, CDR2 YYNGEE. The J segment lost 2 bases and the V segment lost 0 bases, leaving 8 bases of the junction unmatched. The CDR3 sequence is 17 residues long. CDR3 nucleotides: TGTGCCAGCAGCGTAGCTGAGGGCGGGAGAGCCTACAATGAGCAGTTCTTC. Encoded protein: CASSVAEGGRAYNEQFF.

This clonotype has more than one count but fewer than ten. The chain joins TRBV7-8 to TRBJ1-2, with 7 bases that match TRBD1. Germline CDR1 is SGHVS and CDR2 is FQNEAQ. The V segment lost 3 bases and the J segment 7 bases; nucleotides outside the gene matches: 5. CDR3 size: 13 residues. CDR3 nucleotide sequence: TGTGCCAGCAGCTTTAGGACAGGCTCTGGCTACACCTTC. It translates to CASSFRTGSGYTF.

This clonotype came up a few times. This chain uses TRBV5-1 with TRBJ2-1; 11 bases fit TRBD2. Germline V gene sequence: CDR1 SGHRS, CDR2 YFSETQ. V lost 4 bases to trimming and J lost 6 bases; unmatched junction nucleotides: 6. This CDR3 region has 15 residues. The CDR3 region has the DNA TGCGCCAGCAGCCTTACTAGCGGGAGTATCAATGAGCAGTTCTTC. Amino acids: CASSLTSGSINEQFF. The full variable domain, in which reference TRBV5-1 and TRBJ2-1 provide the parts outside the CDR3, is KAGVTQTPRYLIKTRGQQVTLSCSPISGHRSVSWYQQTPGQGLQFLFEYFSETQRNKGNFPGRFSGRQFSNSRSEMNVSTLELGDSALYLCASSLTSGSINEQFFGPGTRLTVL.

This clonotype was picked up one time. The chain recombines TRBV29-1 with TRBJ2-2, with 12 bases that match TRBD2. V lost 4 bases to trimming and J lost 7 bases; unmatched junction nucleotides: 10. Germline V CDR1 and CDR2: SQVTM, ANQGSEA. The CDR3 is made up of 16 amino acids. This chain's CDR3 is CSVVATSGSTHGELFF. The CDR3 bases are TGCAGCGTTGTTGCGACTAGCGGGAGTACACACGGGGAGCTGTTTTTT.

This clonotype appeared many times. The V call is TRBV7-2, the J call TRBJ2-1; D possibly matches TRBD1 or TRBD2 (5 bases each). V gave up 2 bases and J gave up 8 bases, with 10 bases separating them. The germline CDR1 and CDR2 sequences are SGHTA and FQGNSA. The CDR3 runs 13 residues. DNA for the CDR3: TGTGCCAGCAGCTTATCGAGGGGTCATGAGCAGTTCTTC. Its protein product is CASSLSRGHEQFF.

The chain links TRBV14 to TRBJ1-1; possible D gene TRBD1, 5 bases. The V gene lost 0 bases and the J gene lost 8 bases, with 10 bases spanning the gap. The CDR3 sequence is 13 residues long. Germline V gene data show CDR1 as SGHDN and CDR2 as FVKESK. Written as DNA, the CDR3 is TGTGCCAGCAGCCAAGATCTTTCAGGGGAAGCTTTCTTT. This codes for CASSQDLSGEAFF.

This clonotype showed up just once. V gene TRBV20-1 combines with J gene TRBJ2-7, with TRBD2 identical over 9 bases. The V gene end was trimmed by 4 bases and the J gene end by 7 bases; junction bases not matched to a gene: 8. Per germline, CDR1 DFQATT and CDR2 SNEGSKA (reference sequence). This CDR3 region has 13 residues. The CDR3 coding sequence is TGCAGTGCTACTAGCGGGAATACACTGGAGCAGTACTTC. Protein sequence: CSATSGNTLEQYF.

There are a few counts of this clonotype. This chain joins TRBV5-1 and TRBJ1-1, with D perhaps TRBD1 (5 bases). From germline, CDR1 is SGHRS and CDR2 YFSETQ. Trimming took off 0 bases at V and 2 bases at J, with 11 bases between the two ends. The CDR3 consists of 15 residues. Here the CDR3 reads CASSLELGDNTEAFF. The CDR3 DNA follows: TGCGCCAGCAGCTTGGAATTGGGGGATAACACTGAAGCTTTCTTT.

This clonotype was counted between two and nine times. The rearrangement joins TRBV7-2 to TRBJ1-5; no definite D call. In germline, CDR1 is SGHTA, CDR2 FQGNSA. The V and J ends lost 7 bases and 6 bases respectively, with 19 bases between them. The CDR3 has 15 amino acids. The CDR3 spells CASTIRAWDGQPQHF. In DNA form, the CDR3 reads TGTGCCAGCACTATTAGAGCCTGGGATGGTCAGCCCCAGCATTTT.

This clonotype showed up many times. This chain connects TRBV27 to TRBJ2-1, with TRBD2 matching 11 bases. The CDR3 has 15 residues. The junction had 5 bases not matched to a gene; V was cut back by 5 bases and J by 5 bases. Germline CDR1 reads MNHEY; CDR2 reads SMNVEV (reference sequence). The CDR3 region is CASSAGLAANNEQFF. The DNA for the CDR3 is TGTGCCAGCAGTGCGGGACTAGCGGCCAACAATGAGCAGTTCTTC.

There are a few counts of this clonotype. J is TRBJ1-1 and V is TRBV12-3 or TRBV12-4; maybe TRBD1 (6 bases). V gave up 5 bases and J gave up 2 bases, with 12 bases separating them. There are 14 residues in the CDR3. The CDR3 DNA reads TGTGCCAGCAGTCAAGGACAGATAAACACTGAAGCTTTCTTT. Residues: CASSQGQINTEAFF.

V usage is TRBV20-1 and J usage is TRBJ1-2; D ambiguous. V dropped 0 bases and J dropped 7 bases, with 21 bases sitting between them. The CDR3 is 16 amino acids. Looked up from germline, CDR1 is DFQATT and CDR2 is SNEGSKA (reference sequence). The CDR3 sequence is CSARDLRAVPYRGYTF. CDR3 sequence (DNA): TGCAGTGCTAGAGATCTGCGGGCCGTCCCCTATCGTGGCTACACCTTC.

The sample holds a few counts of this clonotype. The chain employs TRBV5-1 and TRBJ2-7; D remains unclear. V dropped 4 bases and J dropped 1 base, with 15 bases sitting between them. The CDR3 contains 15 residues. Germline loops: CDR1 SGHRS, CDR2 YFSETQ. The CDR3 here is CASSPDSTASYEQYF. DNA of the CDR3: TGCGCCAGCAGCCCTGATTCGACGGCTTCCTACGAGCAGTACTTC. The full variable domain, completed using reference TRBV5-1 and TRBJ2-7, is KAGVTQTPRYLIKTRGQQVTLSCSPISGHRSVSWYQQTPGQGLQFLFEYFSETQRNKGNFPGRFSGRQFSNSRSEMNVSTLELGDSALYLCASSPDSTASYEQYFGPGTRLTVT.

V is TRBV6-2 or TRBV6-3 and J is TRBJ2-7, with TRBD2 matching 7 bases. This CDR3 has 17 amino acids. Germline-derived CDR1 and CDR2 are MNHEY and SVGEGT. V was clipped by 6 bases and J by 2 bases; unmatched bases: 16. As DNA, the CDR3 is TGTGCCAGCAGGCCTCCGGCCAGCGGGGTCCGGGCCTACGAGCAGTACTTC. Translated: CASRPPASGVRAYEQYF.

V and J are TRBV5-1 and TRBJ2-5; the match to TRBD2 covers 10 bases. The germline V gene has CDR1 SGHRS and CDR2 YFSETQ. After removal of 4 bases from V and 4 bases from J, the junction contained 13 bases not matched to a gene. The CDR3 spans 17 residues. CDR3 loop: CASSRTGRLAGVETQYF. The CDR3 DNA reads TGCGCCAGCAGCAGGACAGGGAGGCTAGCGGGAGTAGAGACCCAGTACTTC.